The rows below give T cell receptor beta chains drawn from one sample of a study of T-cell reconstitution after alpha-beta-depleted transplantation in children. TCRdb recomputed calls from the PCR reads with MiXCR, one row per CDR3 protein. This sample has fewer than 150,000 distinct CDR3 sequences, with about 9.6% found just once. Sequences were derived from PBMCs, mostly from graft donor cells, sampled 180 days after TCRalphabeta/CD19-depleted stem cell transplant. The receptor source for this set is a girl under two years old who had a stem cell transplant for combined immunodeficiency, so the T cells may come from the graft donor. Both conserved end residues are part of each CDR3. The order of the fields is V gene, J gene, CDR3 protein.

v_gene: TRBV20-1; j_gene: TRBJ2-7; CDR3aa: CSARDGGTVYEQYF
v_gene: TRBV20-1; j_gene: TRBJ1-2; CDR3aa: CSARDSPYGYTF
v_gene: TRBV12-3/TRBV12-4; j_gene: TRBJ1-2; CDR3aa: CASSPFMGGGYGYTF
v_gene: TRBV12-3/TRBV12-4; j_gene: TRBJ2-2; CDR3aa: CASSRGSTGELFF
v_gene: TRBV7-2; j_gene: TRBJ2-3; CDR3aa: CASSYSRGGDTQYF
v_gene: TRBV7-2; j_gene: TRBJ1-2; CDR3aa: CASSLDWTGRGYTF
v_gene: TRBV4-3; j_gene: TRBJ2-2; CDR3aa: CASSQGGRGFNTGELFF
v_gene: TRBV20-1; j_gene: TRBJ2-4; CDR3aa: CSARVSMGSLFGGNIQYF
v_gene: TRBV7-2; j_gene: TRBJ2-7; CDR3aa: CASSLRGGGGSFEQYF
v_gene: TRBV29-1; j_gene: TRBJ2-1; CDR3aa: CSVAPQRKNNEQFF
v_gene: TRBV10-3; j_gene: TRBJ2-5; CDR3aa: CAISDGTGGIETQYF
v_gene: TRBV20-1; j_gene: TRBJ2-1; CDR3aa: CSARDLGGAYNEQFF
v_gene: TRBV7-2; j_gene: TRBJ2-6; CDR3aa: CASRPRLAGANVLTF
v_gene: TRBV12-3/TRBV12-4; j_gene: TRBJ2-4; CDR3aa: CASSLGSGYIIQYF
v_gene: TRBV20-1; j_gene: TRBJ2-7; CDR3aa: CSASRTGVYEQYF
v_gene: TRBV12-3/TRBV12-4; j_gene: TRBJ2-1; CDR3aa: CASSRQEYNEQFF
v_gene: TRBV29-1; j_gene: TRBJ2-2; CDR3aa: CSVESPGLAALNTGELFF
v_gene: TRBV19; j_gene: TRBJ1-6; CDR3aa: CATSKQGRQGWYSPLHF
v_gene: TRBV6-5; j_gene: TRBJ2-7; CDR3aa: CASSYSTGTGPYEQYF
v_gene: TRBV7-9; j_gene: TRBJ2-6; CDR3aa: CASPPQGANVLTF
v_gene: TRBV7-8; j_gene: TRBJ2-4; CDR3aa: CASSPRTKNIQYF
v_gene: TRBV5-6; j_gene: TRBJ1-2; CDR3aa: CASRLFGGAMGYTF
v_gene: TRBV10-3; j_gene: TRBJ2-1; CDR3aa: CAISERTGRFDEQFF
v_gene: TRBV7-9; j_gene: TRBJ2-1; CDR3aa: CASSVTGMEFF
v_gene: TRBV6-1; j_gene: TRBJ2-1; CDR3aa: CASSPLAEYNEQFF
v_gene: TRBV5-6; j_gene: TRBJ2-3; CDR3aa: CASSLGTTDTQYF
v_gene: TRBV10-3; j_gene: TRBJ1-3; CDR3aa: CAISAGDSGNTIYF
v_gene: TRBV20-1; j_gene: TRBJ2-7; CDR3aa: CSARGGTGFSYEQYF
v_gene: TRBV6-1; j_gene: TRBJ1-4; CDR3aa: CASWSPTNEKLFF
v_gene: TRBV10-3; j_gene: TRBJ2-2; CDR3aa: CAITGGGELFF
v_gene: TRBV18; j_gene: TRBJ1-1; CDR3aa: CASSRANTEAFF
v_gene: TRBV29-1; j_gene: TRBJ1-3; CDR3aa: CSATAPDLGNTIYF
v_gene: TRBV5-1; j_gene: TRBJ1-4; CDR3aa: CASTKRTGATNEKLFF
v_gene: TRBV29-1; j_gene: TRBJ1-4; CDR3aa: CSAGRSVGEKLFF
v_gene: TRBV5-1; j_gene: TRBJ2-1; CDR3aa: CASSRRDANEQFF
v_gene: TRBV20-1; j_gene: TRBJ2-7; CDR3aa: CSARTSGAGTYEQYF